This entry lists 28 T cell receptor beta chains sequenced from one sample in a study of blood T cells in healthy people across ages. A sample-barcoded 5' primer and a J-beta primer mix were used in a second PCR of about 7 to 12 cycles. MiXCR, applied by TCRdb to the 5' RACE reads, yields one record per CDR3 protein. The data hold about 940,000 distinct CDR3 sequences, with about 44% observed a single time. The specimen was blood. All receptors come from a man aged 25 to 40 in good health.

This clonotype was picked up a small number of times. The gene calls are TRBV4-2 and TRBJ1-2; a possible D gene is TRBD1 (6 bases). Trimming pared 7 bases from V and 0 bases from J, leaving 15 bases between. CDR3 size: 15 residues. CDR1 and CDR2 (germline): LGHNA, YNFKEQ. CDR3 region: CASTPEGGSNYGYTF. Written as DNA, the CDR3 is TGTGCCAGCACTCCGGAAGGGGGTTCTAACTATGGCTACACCTTC.

This clonotype turned up a few times. V and J are TRBV27 and TRBJ1-5; D ambiguous. CDR3 length: 13 residues. Germline CDR1 MNHEY, CDR2 SMNVEV (reference sequence). V lost 8 bases and J lost 3, with 11 bases in between. The CDR3: CASGKGFNQPQHF. The CDR3 nucleotides are TGTGCCAGCGGAAAAGGGTTCAATCAGCCCCAGCATTTT.

The chain couples TRBV4-1 to TRBJ1-2; no clear D. CDR1 is MGHRA and CDR2 is YSYEKL in the germline V gene. This CDR3 is built from 15 residues. V was clipped by 0 bases and J by 5 bases, with 13 bases between them. CDR3 residues: CASSQEGRSLYGYTF. The CDR3 bases are TGCGCCAGCAGCCAAGAAGGACGGAGCTTGTATGGCTACACCTTC.

This clonotype was detected only a few times. The V gene is TRBV6-1, the J gene TRBJ2-1; 11 bases map to TRBD2. The germline gives CDR1 MNHNS, CDR2 SASEGT. The CDR3 covers 16 residues. Trimming took 7 bases from V and 9 from J; bases not matched to a gene: 14. The CDR3 region has the DNA TGTGCCAGCACAATTACTCGGGGGCTAGCGGGGGGTGAGCAGTTCTTC. This translates into CASTITRGLAGGEQFF.

The chain links TRBV2 to TRBJ2-6; TRBD1 might be the D (6 bases). The germline CDR1 and CDR2 sequences are SNHLY and FYNNEI. This CDR3 comprises 15 residues. Trimming took 6 bases from V and 2 from J, leaving 11 bases between them. The CDR3 loop is CASSAGAAGANVLTF. The CDR3 region has the DNA TGTGCCAGCAGCGCAGGGGCCGCTGGGGCCAACGTCCTGACTTTC. The whole variable domain, remainder taken from reference TRBV2 and TRBJ2-6, is EPEVTQTPSHQVTQMGQEVILRCVPISNHLYFYWYRQILGQKVEFLVSFYNNEISEKSEIFDDQFSVERPDGSNFTLKIRSTKLEDSAMYFCASSAGAAGANVLTFGAGSRLTVL.

The chain joins TRBV29-1 to TRBJ1-2; D gene ambiguous. V lost 6 bases and J lost 0, with 8 bases in between. CDR3 size: 12 residues. Germline CDR1 reads SQVTM; CDR2 reads ANQGSEA. As DNA, the CDR3 is TGCAGCGTGGGGAGGTCTAACTATGGCTACACCTTC. It yields the protein CSVGRSNYGYTF.

This chain connects TRBV5-1 to TRBJ2-2; D remains ambiguous. Per germline, CDR1 SGHRS and CDR2 YFSETQ. The V and J ends lost 7 bases and 4 bases respectively, with 8 bases between them. The CDR3 totals 12 residues. This chain's CDR3 is CASAWGTGELFF. The CDR3 nucleotides are TGCGCCAGCGCTTGGGGCACCGGGGAGCTGTTTTTT.

This chain links TRBV7-8 with TRBJ2-3; D unresolved. CDR1 SGHVS and CDR2 FQNEAQ come from the germline V gene. V shed 3 bases and J shed 0 bases, with 10 bases lying between them. This CDR3 spans 15 amino acids. This CDR3 is CASSFQRLSTDTQYF. The DNA of the CDR3 is TGTGCCAGCAGCTTCCAACGACTTAGCACAGATACGCAGTATTTT.

This chain connects TRBV4-1 to TRBJ2-1, with 7 positions matching TRBD1. The CDR3 runs to 18 residues. The ends lost 5 bases at V and 3 bases at J; junction bases unmatched: 16. Germline V CDR1 and CDR2: MGHRA, YSYEKL. The CDR3 sequence is CASSRRPGTADFYNEQFF. DNA of the CDR3: TGCGCCAGCAGCAGAAGACCCGGGACAGCCGATTTCTACAATGAGCAGTTCTTC.

This chain joins TRBV3-1 and TRBJ2-1; 9 bases are a match to TRBD2. This CDR3 region has 15 residues. Germline V lookup: CDR1 LGHDT, CDR2 YNNKEL (reference sequence). After removal of 2 bases from V and 4 bases from J, the junction contained 3 bases not matched to a gene. For the CDR3, the DNA is TGTGCCAGCAGCCAAAGTCTAGCGGGGTACAATGAGCAGTTCTTC. This sequence encodes CASSQSLAGYNEQFF.

The CDR3, as DNA: TGTGCCAGCAGTTCGTCGACTAGCGGGGCGGTGGATACGCAGTATTTT. It codes for CASSSSTSGAVDTQYF. The chain is built from TRBV6-5 and TRBJ2-3; 11 nucleotides align to TRBD2. Germline V gene lookup returns CDR1 MNHEY and CDR2 SVGAGI. V lost 4 bases and J lost 6; bases outside the gene matches: 9. The CDR3 runs 16 residues.

This clonotype was counted once. The chain has TRBV28 and TRBJ2-3; D may correspond to TRBD1 or TRBD2 (6 bases each). The CDR3 loop spans 16 amino acids. V shed 7 bases and J shed 3 bases, with 20 bases lying between them. Germline loops: CDR1 MDHEN, CDR2 SYDVKM. CDR3 DNA sequence: TGTGCCAGCAACCATTTCAGGGGAGGTGGGACAGATACGCAGTATTTT. Protein: CASNHFRGGGTDTQYF.

The gene calls are TRBV6-6 and TRBJ2-1; no firm D call. The CDR3 contains 14 residues. Trimming left V 0 bases short and J 3 bases short, with 6 bases between. Germline V gene data show CDR1 as MNHNY and CDR2 as SVGAGI (reference sequence). DNA of the CDR3: TGTGCCAGCAGTTACTCACAAAACTACAATGAGCAGTTCTTC. Translating gives CASSYSQNYNEQFF.

This clonotype was seen more than once but under ten times. CDR3 nucleotides: TGCAGTGCCCTGACGGGACGGAACTATTATGGCTACACCTTC. It yields the protein CSALTGRNYYGYTF. This chain links TRBV20-1 with TRBJ1-2, with a weak D call TRBD1 (5 bases). Germline CDR1 is DFQATT and CDR2 is SNEGSKA (reference sequence). The CDR3 has 14 residues. Trimming pared 6 bases from V and 5 bases from J, leaving 19 bases between.

The V call is TRBV12-3 or TRBV12-4, the J call TRBJ2-5; 10 bases are a match to TRBD2. Unmatched junction bases numbered 15, after V lost 6 bases and J lost 11 bases. The length of the CDR3 is 15 residues. As DNA, the CDR3 is TGTGCCAGCAGGGACCAGCGGGGGGGATCGAATGAGCAGTACTTC. Translated: CASRDQRGGSNEQYF.

The rearrangement joins TRBV6-5 to TRBJ1-2, with 7 bases matching TRBD1. The CDR3 sequence is 13 residues long. Trimming removed 5 bases from V and 4 bases from J; junction bases left unmatched: 4. Germline values: CDR1 MNHEY, CDR2 SVGAGI. CDR3 in amino acids: CASSHTGAYGYTF. Here the CDR3 DNA reads TGTGCCAGCAGTCATACAGGGGCCTATGGCTACACCTTC.

This clonotype was detected only a few times. V is TRBV29-1 and J is TRBJ2-3, with 10 bases identical to TRBD2. The ends lost 4 bases at V and 5 bases at J; junction bases unmatched: 6. This CDR3 has 14 residues. Germline V gene sequence: CDR1 SQVTM, CDR2 ANQGSEA. CDR3 protein: CSVVLAGTQDTQYF. Written as DNA, the CDR3 is TGCAGCGTTGTACTAGCGGGGACCCAAGATACGCAGTATTTT.

This clonotype was detected a few times. CDR3 protein: CSVDLGDRVLGGYTF. The CDR3 bases are TGCAGCGTTGATCTTGGGGACAGGGTTCTCGGCGGCTACACCTTC. The rearrangement links TRBV29-1 to TRBJ1-2; TRBD1 agrees at 9 bases. Trimming cost V 3 bases and J 8 bases; bases outside gene matches: 13. Germline loops: CDR1 SQVTM, CDR2 ANQGSEA. This CDR3 has 15 amino acids.

The chain joins TRBV5-6 to TRBJ2-5; TRBD1 matches at 8 bases. The DNA end is more similar to TRBJ2-7, so the J call may be wrong. Germline V gene lookup returns CDR1 SGHDT and CDR2 YYEEEE. This CDR3 contains 15 residues. CDR3 residues: CASSRTLTGVNEQYF. CDR3 sequence (DNA): TGTGCCAGCAGCAGAACACTGACAGGGGTTAACGAGCAGTACTTC.

The chain uses TRBV6-1 and TRBJ2-2; D might be TRBD2 (6 bases). Germline CDR1 and CDR2: MNHNS and SASEGT. The germline V and J ends were trimmed by 4 bases and 2 bases, with 11 bases remaining between them. This CDR3 region has 15 residues. The CDR3 bases are TGTGCCAGCAGTGCCGGGACTGTAAACACCGGGGAGCTGTTTTTT. Amino acids: CASSAGTVNTGELFF.

This clonotype showed up just once. The rearrangement links TRBV7-6 to TRBJ2-7; D is ambiguous. The CDR3 is 15 amino acids. The germline V gene encodes CDR1 SGHVS and CDR2 FNYEAQ. V dropped 1 base and J dropped 3 bases, with 13 bases sitting between them. The CDR3 sequence: CASSLDGRSDYEQYF. The CDR3 DNA reads TGTGCCAGCAGCTTAGACGGACGGTCAGACTACGAGCAGTACTTC.

This clonotype was detected once. This clone may be a read error of a much larger clone one base away. V gene TRBV7-2 combines with J gene TRBJ2-5; TRBD2 matches at 11 bases. Germline V lookup: CDR1 SGHTA, CDR2 FQGNSA. V dropped 5 bases and J dropped 11; count of bases not matched to a gene: 16. There are 16 residues in the CDR3. The CDR3 spells CASSNRLAGLTYGQYF. The DNA of the CDR3 is TGTGCCAGCAGCAATCGACTAGCGGGGCTAACCTACGGGCAGTACTTC.

Comment on this clonotype: At one end the junction does not follow the germline gene, possibly because of a read error. As DNA, the CDR3 is TGTGCCAACAGCCGGCGGAGCGGAGCCTCCTACAATGAGCAGTTCTTC. It translates to CANSRRSGASYNEQFF. V is TRBV5-6 and J is TRBJ2-1, with D possibly being TRBD2 (5 bases). The CDR3 runs to 16 residues. The V gene's germline CDR1 is SGHDT and CDR2 YYEEEE.

This clonotype was found a few times. This rearrangement joins TRBV25-1 to TRBJ1-6; D gene ambiguous. V lost 7 bases to trimming and J lost 7 bases, with 14 bases between them. The CDR3 runs 14 residues. Germline V gene data show CDR1 as MGHDK and CDR2 as SYGVNS. The CDR3 sequence: CASKGTAKNSPLHF. The DNA of the CDR3 is TGTGCCAGCAAGGGAACAGCTAAAAATTCACCCCTCCACTTT.

V is TRBV5-1 and J is TRBJ1-1, with D possibly matching TRBD1 (5 bases). Per germline, CDR1 SGHRS and CDR2 YFSETQ. The CDR3 runs 16 residues. V dropped 4 bases and J dropped 3 bases, with 19 bases sitting between them. The CDR3 coding sequence is TGCGCCAGCAGCAGACGTCCAGGGAGGGAGGACACTGAAGCTTTCTTT. Amino acid sequence: CASSRRPGREDTEAFF.

This clonotype was counted between two and nine times. The V gene is TRBV20-1, the J gene TRBJ2-1; D unresolved. Germline CDR1 is DFQATT and CDR2 is SNEGSKA (reference sequence). The CDR3 contains 10 residues. Trimming took off 0 bases at V and 9 bases at J, with 3 bases between the two ends. CDR3: CSARDPEQFF. In nucleotides, the CDR3 is TGCAGTGCTAGAGATCCTGAGCAGTTCTTC.

The chain carries TRBV5-6 and TRBJ1-2; D is uncertain. Germline V gene lookup returns CDR1 SGHDT and CDR2 YYEEEE. The CDR3 has 13 residues. V was shortened by 0 bases and J by 3 bases, with 6 bases between the two germline ends. The CDR3 DNA follows: TGTGCCAGCAGCTTGGAACCAGACTATGGCTACACCTTC. This translates into CASSLEPDYGYTF. The full variable domain, rest sourced from reference TRBV5-6 and TRBJ1-2, is DAGVTQSPTHLIKTRGQQVTLRCSPKSGHDTVSWYQQALGQGPQFIFQYYEEEERQRGNFPDRFSGHQFPNYSSELNVNALLLGDSALYLCASSLEPDYGYTFGSGTRLTVV.

The chain couples TRBV7-6 to TRBJ2-5; D not certain. The CDR3 sequence is 14 residues long. Trimming took off 1 base at V and 1 base at J, with 7 bases between the two ends. The germline V gene encodes CDR1 SGHVS and CDR2 FNYEAQ. CDR3 residues: CASSLEIAQETQYF. The CDR3 DNA sequence: TGTGCCAGCAGCTTAGAGATAGCCCAAGAGACCCAGTACTTC.